One sample yielded the 24 T cell receptor beta chains listed below, sequenced in a study of T-cell reconstitution after alpha-beta-depleted transplantation in children. It was with unique molecular identifiers that the TCRbeta library was prepared. TCRdb recomputed calls from the PCR reads with MiXCR, one row per CDR3 protein. The sample has 350,000 to 400,000 distinct CDR3 sequences, roughly 22% seen once; the top ten hold less than 4.5%. The sample in question was PBMCs from the stem cell graft donor, obtained from the stem cell graft. Source of these receptors: a human donor who donated a stem cell graft to a child with acute myeloid leukemia.

This clonotype has a handful of counts. The chain employs TRBV12-3 or TRBV12-4 and TRBJ1-1; D uncertain. The CDR3 is made up of 13 amino acids. V was cut by 4 bases and J by 8 bases, with 14 bases left in between. The CDR3 DNA sequence: TGTGCCAGCAGTTCAGCCGGCCTCGTAGAAGCTTTCTTT. Encoded protein: CASSSAGLVEAFF.

A few counts support this clonotype. The chain recombines TRBV12-3 or TRBV12-4 with TRBJ2-1; D unresolved. Trimming removed 8 bases from V and 6 bases from J, with 11 bases in between. The CDR3 covers 12 residues. Here the CDR3 DNA reads TGTGCCAGCGGCCGTCGGGTCAATGAGCAGTTCTTC. This gives the protein CASGRRVNEQFF.

This sequence joins TRBV20-1 and TRBJ2-3; 12 positions match TRBD2. Germline V gives CDR1 DFQATT, CDR2 SNEGSKA (reference sequence). Trimming cost V 5 bases and J 3 bases; bases outside gene matches: 12. There are 17 residues in the CDR3. Written as DNA, the CDR3 is TGCAGTGCTGAGCTGGCTAGCGGGAGGGCCAGGACAGATACGCAGTATTTT. Translating it yields CSAELASGRARTDTQYF.

J is TRBJ2-7 and V is TRBV7-8; 8 bases line up with TRBD1. This CDR3 region has 13 residues. Trimming at V came to 5 bases and at J to 5 bases, leaving 5 bases not matched to a gene. The germline V gene encodes CDR1 SGHVS and CDR2 FQNEAQ. CDR3 protein: CASSLVGQDEQYF. The CDR3 DNA reads TGTGCCAGCAGCCTAGTGGGACAGGACGAGCAGTACTTC.

V is TRBV28 and J is TRBJ2-1, with 9 nucleotides matching TRBD1. The CDR3 sequence is 14 residues long. Germline V gives CDR1 MDHEN, CDR2 SYDVKM. J lost 10 bases, V lost 10 bases, and 14 bases had no gene match. The CDR3 DNA reads TGTGCCACTCACTCGGGGCGACAGGGGGTCGAGCAGTTCTTC. Protein: CATHSGRQGVEQFF.

This clonotype was observed many times. This chain connects TRBV5-5 to TRBJ2-1; 12 bases fit TRBD1. Germline values: CDR1 SGHKS, CDR2 YYEKEE (reference sequence). V dropped 0 bases and J dropped 9; count of bases not matched to a gene: 7. The CDR3 covers 16 residues. CDR3: CASSLETGTGGTEQFF. CDR3 in DNA: TGTGCCAGCAGCTTGGAGACCGGGACAGGGGGCACTGAGCAGTTCTTC.

This clonotype has a count of ten or more. J is TRBJ2-7 and V is TRBV5-1, with 7 bases fitting TRBD2. The CDR3 totals 15 residues. With V trimmed by 0 bases and J by 0 bases, 3 bases remained unmatched. Germline CDR1 and CDR2: SGHRS and YFSETQ. DNA of the CDR3: TGCGCCAGCAGCTTGGGCGGGAGCACCTCCTACGAGCAGTACTTC. Its protein product is CASSLGGSTSYEQYF.

The table lists this clonotype with a few counts. The CDR3 region is CSVVGRSSYNEQFF. For the CDR3, the DNA is TGCAGCGTTGTCGGGAGGAGCTCCTACAATGAGCAGTTCTTC. The chain links TRBV29-1 to TRBJ2-1; 7 positions agree with TRBD2. V shed 4 bases and J 0 bases; nucleotides not matched to a gene: 3. CDR3 length: 14 amino acids. Germline CDR1 SQVTM, CDR2 ANQGSEA.

CDR3 residues: CAIRPSGRALGEQFF. CDR3 coding DNA: TGTGCCATCAGACCTAGCGGGAGGGCCCTGGGTGAGCAGTTCTTC. The chain uses TRBV10-3 and TRBJ2-1, with 12 bases lining up with TRBD2. This CDR3 comprises 15 residues. In germline, CDR1 is ENHRY, CDR2 SYGVKD. Germline trimming cut 6 bases from V and 9 bases from J; bases unmatched to any gene: 9.

This chain uses TRBV27 with TRBJ2-1, with TRBD2 identical over 12 bases. The J segment lost 6 bases and the V segment lost 5 bases, leaving 5 bases of the junction unmatched. CDR3 size: 15 residues. Germline CDR1 and CDR2: MNHEY and SMNVEV (reference sequence). This CDR3 is CASSPLAGGFNEQFF. The CDR3 DNA reads TGTGCCAGCAGTCCACTAGCGGGAGGTTTCAATGAGCAGTTCTTC.

This clonotype was seen many times. This sequence joins TRBV20-1 and TRBJ2-1; 9 bases line up with TRBD1. The germline V gene has CDR1 DFQATT and CDR2 SNEGSKA (reference sequence). This CDR3 is built from 16 residues. With 3 bases clipped from V and 7 bases from J, the junction kept 13 bases outside the gene matches. The CDR3 region is CSASLDRGISPNEQFF. DNA for the CDR3: TGCAGTGCTAGTCTGGACAGGGGTATATCCCCAAATGAGCAGTTCTTC.

This chain uses TRBV10-3 with TRBJ1-1, with a possible D match to TRBD1 (5 bases). There are 11 residues in the CDR3. Germline V lookup: CDR1 ENHRY, CDR2 SYGVKD. Trimming took 7 bases from V and 5 from J, leaving 8 bases between them. This CDR3 is CAIKQGTEAFF. The DNA of the CDR3 is TGTGCCATCAAGCAGGGTACTGAAGCTTTCTTT.

This clonotype appeared many times. The chain has TRBV20-1 and TRBJ1-1, with TRBD1 identical over 10 bases. Per germline, CDR1 DFQATT and CDR2 SNEGSKA (reference sequence). The CDR3 sequence is 15 residues long. The J segment lost 7 bases and the V segment lost 0 bases, leaving 8 bases of the junction unmatched. The CDR3 DNA reads TGCAGTGCTAGAGAGGGACAGGGGAGGGTCAGTGAAGCTTTCTTT. Its protein product is CSAREGQGRVSEAFF.

This chain connects TRBV6-4 to TRBJ1-1; TRBD1 is a possible D gene (5 bases). Per the germline V gene, CDR1 is MRHNA and CDR2 is SNTAGT. The CDR3 is made up of 13 amino acids. The V gene lost 5 bases and the J gene lost 2 bases, with 9 bases spanning the gap. The CDR3 loop is CASSFDRNTEAFF. CDR3 in DNA: TGTGCCAGCAGTTTCGACAGAAACACTGAAGCTTTCTTT.

The V call is TRBV7-9, the J call TRBJ1-2; no clear D gene. Trimming shortened V by 3 bases and J by 7 bases, and 9 bases separated the two germline ends. CDR3 length: 12 residues. Germline CDR1 and CDR2: SEHNR and FQNEAQ (reference sequence). The CDR3 spells CASSFSEPGYTF. The CDR3 bases are TGTGCCAGCAGCTTTTCGGAGCCTGGCTACACCTTC.

The chain employs TRBV28 and TRBJ2-7; D may correspond to TRBD1 or TRBD2 (5 bases each). CDR1 and CDR2 from the germline V gene are MDHEN and SYDVKM. Trimming stripped 8 bases from V and 3 bases from J, with 11 bases between. The CDR3 extends over 12 amino acids. CDR3 nucleotide sequence: TGTGCCAGCGGGGGACGAGTCTACGAGCAGTACTTC. The encoded protein is CASGGRVYEQYF.

This clonotype appeared a few times. The chain joins TRBV12-3 or TRBV12-4 to TRBJ2-7, with 11 bases fitting TRBD2. Trimming took 6 bases from V and 5 from J; bases not matched to a gene: 6. The CDR3 is made up of 14 amino acids. CDR3 nucleotide sequence: TGTGCCAGCAGGATAGCGGGAGGGCCGAACGAGCAGTACTTC. It codes for CASRIAGGPNEQYF.

This chain links TRBV29-1 with TRBJ2-5; 8 bases fit TRBD2. CDR1 SQVTM and CDR2 ANQGSEA come from the germline V gene. V trimming: 2 bases; J trimming: 1 base; junction bases outside the gene matches: 9. The CDR3 contains 16 residues. The CDR3 region has the DNA TGCAGCGTTGAATCCCGGACTAGCCACCCCCAAGAGACCCAGTACTTC. Its protein is CSVESRTSHPQETQYF. Full variable domain (missing parts from reference TRBV29-1 and TRBJ2-5): SAVISQKPSRDICQRGTSLTIQCQVDSQVTMMFWYRQQPGQSLTLIATANQGSEATYESGFVIDKFPISRPNLTFSTLTVSNMSPEDSSIYLCSVESRTSHPQETQYFGPGTRLLVL.

This clonotype was counted between two and nine times. This chain joins TRBV5-1 and TRBJ2-1, with 13 bases identical to TRBD2. J gave up 3 bases and V 4 bases, and 10 bases lay outside the gene matches. The CDR3 sequence is 18 residues long. The germline V gene encodes CDR1 SGHRS and CDR2 YFSETQ. The CDR3 DNA is TGCGCCAGCAGCCCCAGACTAGCGGGAGGTCGAGGCTACAATGAGCAGTTCTTC. Amino acids: CASSPRLAGGRGYNEQFF. The whole variable domain, filled in from reference TRBV5-1 and TRBJ2-1, reads KAGVTQTPRYLIKTRGQQVTLSCSPISGHRSVSWYQQTPGQGLQFLFEYFSETQRNKGNFPGRFSGRQFSNSRSEMNVSTLELGDSALYLCASSPRLAGGRGYNEQFFGPGTRLTVL.

This clonotype appeared many times. This sequence joins TRBV29-1 and TRBJ2-1; TRBD2 matches at 8 bases. The CDR3 runs to 13 residues. Looked up from germline, CDR1 is SQVTM and CDR2 is ANQGSEA. V dropped 5 bases and J dropped 8; count of bases not matched to a gene: 8. DNA of the CDR3: TGCAGCGTTTTGAGGACTAGCTCCCATGAGCAGTTCTTC. Residues: CSVLRTSSHEQFF.

The chain is built from TRBV4-1 and TRBJ2-7; D possibly corresponds to TRBD2 (7 bases). Germline V CDR1 and CDR2: MGHRA, YSYEKL. The CDR3 is 17 residues long. The V end lost 4 bases, the J end lost 0 bases, and 19 bases lay between the germline ends. The CDR3 DNA reads as TGCGCCAGCAGCCCTAAGGGGGGGACGGCGAGCTCCTACGAGCAGTACTTC. Translated, it gives CASSPKGGTASSYEQYF.

The CDR3 nucleotides are TGTGCCAGCAGTTTCAGTGCAGGGTCCGAGACCCAGTACTTC. Its protein product is CASSFSAGSETQYF. The gene calls are TRBV12-3 or TRBV12-4 and TRBJ2-5; the D gene is possibly TRBD1 (5 bases). V was trimmed by 3 bases and J by 5 bases, leaving 13 bases between them. The CDR3 is 14 residues long.

This chain joins TRBV6-5 and TRBJ2-7; possibly TRBD2 for D (5 bases). The CDR3 has 13 amino acids. CDR1 MNHEY and CDR2 SVGAGI come from the germline V gene. V was shortened by 0 bases and J by 6 bases, with 9 bases between the two germline ends. The CDR3 protein is CASSYSYSGEQYF. The CDR3 DNA reads as TGTGCCAGCAGTTACTCGTACAGCGGCGAGCAGTACTTC.

This clonotype was detected only a few times. A clone one base away is much larger, so this may be a read error. DNA of the CDR3: TGCAGTGCTAGAGATCTGGCTAGCGGGACCTACGAGCAGTACTTC. This gives the protein CSARDLASGTYEQYF. The rearrangement links TRBV20-1 to TRBJ2-7; TRBD2 aligns across 9 bases. This CDR3 spans 15 amino acids. Germline V gives CDR1 DFQATT, CDR2 SNEGSKA (reference sequence). V was pared by 0 bases and J by 2 bases, with 5 bases of the junction left unmatched.